The 13 T cell receptor beta chains below come from one sample, sequenced in a study of post-analysis software for immune sequencing data. Findings and caveats of the study: Included in a set of roughly five TRBV segments more frequent in patients than controls were TRBV5-6, TRBV5-1 and TRBV20-1.

Carried by the TCR beta cDNA libraries were unique molecular identifiers. TCRdb processed the PCR reads anew with MiXCR; each CDR3 protein has one entry. This table has just over 250,000 distinct CDR3 sequences, 36% appearing once. These receptors have no identified antigens. The specimen sequenced was blood. The receptors originated from a girl between 10 and 17 years old with multiple sclerosis.

This clonotype appeared many times. The genes are TRBV30 and TRBJ2-7, with D possibly being TRBD2 (5 bases). Germline V CDR1 and CDR2: GTSNPN, SVGIG (reference sequence). The V gene lost 5 bases and the J gene lost 5 bases, with 19 bases spanning the gap. This CDR3 contains 14 residues. CDR3 DNA: TGTGCCTGGTCAGGAAGAGGGCTCGCCCACGAGCAGTACTTC. It is translated as CAWSGRGLAHEQYF.

This clonotype was seen ten or more times. The gene calls are TRBV20-1 and TRBJ2-1, with TRBD2 identical over 11 bases. CDR1 and CDR2 (germline): DFQATT, SNEGSKA (reference sequence). The CDR3 length is 16 residues. The V and J ends lost 6 bases and 0 bases, in that order; junction bases with no gene match: 7. CDR3 DNA sequence: TGCAGTGCCCTGCTAGCGGGGGGCCACTCCTACAATGAGCAGTTCTTC. Translation: CSALLAGGHSYNEQFF.

This clonotype came up a few times. The genes are TRBV5-1 and TRBJ2-3; D perhaps matches TRBD2 (6 bases). V gave up 6 bases and J gave up 5 bases, with 16 bases separating them. Looked up from germline, CDR1 is SGHRS and CDR2 is YFSETQ. This CDR3 spans 14 amino acids. CDR3 region: CASTRGGSGDTQYF. CDR3 nucleotides: TGCGCCAGCACCCGAGGAGGGTCCGGAGATACGCAGTATTTT.

This rearrangement joins TRBV29-1 to TRBJ2-1; 7 bases line up with TRBD1. Trimming cost V 7 bases and J 7 bases; bases outside gene matches: 13. The CDR3 runs 14 residues. Germline V lookup: CDR1 SQVTM, CDR2 ANQGSEA. The CDR3 region is CSAEGDRRQNEQFF. As DNA, the CDR3 is TGCAGCGCCGAAGGGGACAGAAGACAGAATGAGCAGTTCTTC.

The chain has TRBV7-2 and TRBJ2-2, with a weak D call TRBD1 (5 bases). V lost 2 bases and J lost 6, with 10 bases in between. The CDR3 consists of 14 residues. CDR1 SGHTA and CDR2 FQGNSA come from the germline V gene. The CDR3 is CASSLRQRSGELFF. The CDR3 DNA is TGTGCCAGCAGCTTAAGACAGAGGTCCGGGGAGCTGTTTTTT.

This clonotype was counted many times. The chain employs TRBV20-1 and TRBJ1-2, with D unclear. The V end lost 6 bases, the J end lost 3 bases, and 11 bases lay between the germline ends. Germline-derived CDR1 and CDR2 are DFQATT and SNEGSKA (reference sequence). The CDR3 contains 12 residues. Written as DNA, the CDR3 is TGCAGTGCAGCACGGGGAGACTATGGCTACACCTTC. Protein: CSAARGDYGYTF.

This clonotype was counted between two and nine times. The CDR3 coding sequence is TGTGCCAGCAGCCAAGGGCTTGAGTCACCCCTCCACTTT. This encodes CASSQGLESPLHF. This rearrangement joins TRBV3-1 to TRBJ1-6; D ambiguous. Germline V gene data show CDR1 as LGHDT and CDR2 as YNNKEL (reference sequence). Trimming cost V 1 base and J 10 bases, with 8 bases left between them. This CDR3 region has 13 residues. The entire variable domain, with the rest obtained from reference TRBV3-1 and TRBJ1-6, is as follows: DTAVSQTPKYLVTQMGNDKSIKCEQNLGHDTMYWYKQDSKKFLKIMFSYNNKELIINETVPNRFSPKSPDKAHLNLHINSLELGDSAVYFCASSQGLESPLHFGNGTRLTVT.

The chain uses TRBV20-1 and TRBJ2-1; TRBD2 matches 11 bases. Unmatched junction bases numbered 10, after V lost 5 bases and J lost 7 bases. The germline CDR1 and CDR2 sequences are DFQATT and SNEGSKA (reference sequence). CDR3 length: 15 residues. CDR3 region: CSAPSRLAGTNEQFF. In DNA, the CDR3 is TGCAGTGCTCCCTCGAGACTAGCGGGAACAAATGAGCAGTTCTTC.

This clonotype was counted ten times or more. The chain couples TRBV28 to TRBJ1-5, with D maybe TRBD1 (6 bases). CDR1 and CDR2 from the germline V gene are MDHEN and SYDVKM. With 2 bases removed from V and 7 bases from J, the gap between germline ends came to 9 bases. CDR3 size: 13 residues. The CDR3 DNA reads TGTGCCAGCAGTTTACAGGGGAAGCAGCCCCAGCATTTT. Protein product: CASSLQGKQPQHF.

This chain joins TRBV6-5 and TRBJ1-3, with D hard to call. Trimming took 5 bases from V and 3 from J, leaving 2 bases between them. The germline V gene encodes CDR1 MNHEY and CDR2 SVGAGI. The CDR3 is made up of 11 amino acids. CDR3: CASSIGNTIYF. CDR3 sequence (DNA): TGTGCCAGCAGTATTGGAAACACCATATATTTT.

This clonotype showed up many times. The genes are TRBV5-4 and TRBJ2-1, with D perhaps being TRBD1 or TRBD2 (5 bases each). This CDR3 has 16 amino acids. Between the trimmed V and J ends, which lost 4 bases and 7 bases, there was a span of 21 bases. CDR1 is SGHNT, CDR2 YYREEE, per germline (reference sequence). CDR3 in DNA: TGTGCCAGCAGCCCCCCTCTCGGGGACCTAGGGAATGAGCAGTTCTTC. Translated: CASSPPLGDLGNEQFF.

This clonotype was picked up many times. V usage is TRBV10-3 and J usage is TRBJ2-7; D is ambiguous. The CDR3 loop spans 12 amino acids. Germline V gene data show CDR1 as ENHRY and CDR2 as SYGVKD. V lost 5 bases and J 4 bases, leaving 9 bases between the germline ends. The CDR3 sequence is CAISSGLYEQYF. Here the CDR3 DNA reads TGTGCCATCAGTTCCGGGCTGTACGAGCAGTACTTC.

This clonotype was seen ten or more times. The chain employs TRBV5-4 and TRBJ1-4, with D perhaps TRBD1 (5 bases). This CDR3 comprises 14 residues. Trimming left V 3 bases short and J 9 bases short, with 15 bases between. The germline CDR1 and CDR2 sequences are SGHNT and YYREEE (reference sequence). The CDR3 loop is CASSSVGRDQKLFF. The CDR3 DNA follows: TGTGCCAGCAGCTCAGTGGGAAGGGACCAAAAACTGTTTTTT.